This T cell receptor (beta chain) was retrieved from a study of OX40 agonist ivuxolimab in advanced cancers. Germline values: CDR1 SGDLS, CDR2 YYNGEE. Trimming left V 0 bases short and J 1 base short, with 7 bases between. The length of the CDR3 is 14 residues. TCRdb's table, derived via immunoSEQ multiplex PCR, lists solely in-frame clones and lacks some. The sample consists of 70,000 or so clones, around 83% of them appearing once. This TCR was recovered from an adult with an advanced solid tumor such as melanoma, head and neck, liver or kidney cancer. The specimen comprised CD4+ or CD8+ T cells sorted from blood, sampled in a trial of the OX40 agonist ivuxolimab. The V call is TRBV9, the J call TRBJ1-1, with D hard to call. The CDR3 DNA reads as TGTGCCAGCAGCGTAGGAGCCCAGAACACTGAAGCTTTCTTT. It encodes CASSVGAQNTEAFF.